Following are 28 T cell receptor beta chains from one sample sequenced in a study of blood T cells in healthy people across ages. Using a J-beta primer mix together with a sample-barcoded 5' primer, a second PCR was run for roughly 6 to 12 cycles. MiXCR was run by TCRdb on the 5' RACE reads, yielding one entry per CDR3 protein. The sample has some 1.5 million distinct CDR3 sequences, roughly 30% seen once. Source material: blood. The receptors shown here come from a young woman in good health.

This clonotype was detected ten times or more. The chain recombines TRBV7-2 with TRBJ2-4; 12 bases align to TRBD2. The junction had 14 bases not matched to a gene; V was cut back by 1 base and J by 13 bases. Germline-derived CDR1 and CDR2 are SGHTA and FQGNSA. The CDR3 runs to 17 residues. The CDR3: CASSLGATSGREHEQYF. Written as DNA, the CDR3 is TGTGCCAGCAGCTTAGGGGCGACTAGCGGGAGAGAGCATGAGCAGTACTTC.

This clonotype turned up a few times. This chain joins TRBV18 and TRBJ2-6, with D tentatively TRBD2 (6 bases). The CDR3 covers 17 residues. CDR1 and CDR2 (germline): KGHSH, LQKENI. Trimming took off 3 bases at V and 0 bases at J, with 12 bases between the two ends. The CDR3 loop reads CASSPSGRSSGANVLTF. In DNA, the CDR3 is TGTGCCAGCTCACCGAGCGGGCGGAGCTCTGGGGCCAACGTCCTGACTTTC.

The chain is built from TRBV7-2 and TRBJ2-1; D might be TRBD2 (6 bases). V lost 5 bases and J 9 bases, leaving 17 bases between the germline ends. The CDR3 runs 14 residues. Germline V CDR1 and CDR2: SGHTA, FQGNSA. The CDR3 sequence: CASSPNGGGIEQFF. CDR3 DNA sequence: TGTGCCAGCAGCCCGAACGGTGGGGGGATTGAGCAGTTCTTC.

CDR3 sequence: CASRSQRDRSDTQYF. The CDR3, as DNA: TGTGCCAGCAGAAGCCAACGTGACAGGTCAGATACGCAGTATTTT. The chain is built from TRBV21-1 and TRBJ2-3; the table's D call, TRBD1, has no DNA check behind it. TRBV21-1 is a known pseudogene. CDR3 length equals 15 residues.

Worth noting for this clonotype: Being one base from a much bigger clone, this may be a read error. The chain joins TRBV15 to TRBJ2-5, with D perhaps matching TRBD1 (5 bases). V shed 1 base and J shed 6 bases, with 12 bases lying between them. Germline CDR1 reads LNHNV; CDR2 reads YYDKDF (reference sequence). The CDR3 extends over 14 amino acids. CDR3: CATSRVAGKKTQYF. The CDR3 nucleotides read TGTGCCACCAGCAGAGTGGCAGGGAAAAAGACCCAGTACTTC.

The chain carries TRBV12-3 or TRBV12-4 and TRBJ1-2, with TRBD1 identical over 7 bases. With V trimmed by 5 bases and J by 2 bases, 5 bases remained unmatched. This CDR3 is 14 amino acids long. CDR3 DNA sequence: TGTGCCAGCAGTATCACAGGGGAGAACTATGGCTACACCTTC. Protein product: CASSITGENYGYTF.

This clonotype has more than one count but fewer than ten. The V call is TRBV5-1, the J call TRBJ2-5, with D maybe TRBD2 (6 bases). The CDR3 consists of 14 residues. Germline V CDR1 and CDR2: SGHRS, YFSETQ. V was cut by 4 bases and J by 2 bases, with 12 bases left in between. CDR3 sequence reads: CASSPSASQETQYF. The CDR3 DNA follows: TGCGCCAGCAGCCCTAGCGCCTCTCAAGAGACCCAGTACTTC.

A few counts support this clonotype. The rearrangement uses TRBV4-2 and TRBJ2-1, with D tentatively TRBD1 (6 bases). V lost 3 bases and J 2 bases, leaving 11 bases between the germline ends. CDR3 size: 15 residues. CDR1 is LGHNA and CDR2 is YNFKEQ in the germline V gene. CDR3 sequence (DNA): TGTGCCAGCAGCCAGGGGGACATTACCTACAATGAGCAGTTCTTC. Translated, it gives CASSQGDITYNEQFF.

This clonotype was counted a few times. The chain has TRBV7-6 and TRBJ2-5; D perhaps matches TRBD2 (5 bases). Trimming removed 1 base from V and 5 bases from J, with 11 bases in between. This CDR3 has 14 amino acids. Germline loops: CDR1 SGHVS, CDR2 FNYEAQ. The CDR3 nucleotides read TGTGCCAGCAGCTTAGTAACTTCGGGGGAGACCCAGTACTTC. This gives the protein CASSLVTSGETQYF.

The V gene is TRBV2, the J gene TRBJ2-3, with unresolved D. The CDR3 has 14 amino acids. Trimming shortened V by 1 base and J by 9 bases, and 14 bases separated the two germline ends. From germline, CDR1 is SNHLY and CDR2 FYNNEI. Here the CDR3 reads CASSEEVAVGTQYF. The CDR3 bases are TGTGCCAGCAGTGAAGAAGTTGCGGTGGGCACGCAGTATTTT.

J is TRBJ2-7 and V is TRBV28, with D uncertain. The CDR3 is 16 residues long. The V and J ends lost 3 bases and 12 bases respectively, with 27 bases between them. The V gene's germline CDR1 is MDHEN and CDR2 SYDVKM. CDR3 region: CASSFPTRQLQETLYF. The CDR3 DNA is TGTGCCAGCAGTTTCCCCACTCGGCAGCTACAAGAGACCCTGTACTTC.

At least ten counts were recorded for this clonotype. The genes are TRBV7-6 and TRBJ2-7; D possibly uses TRBD1 or TRBD2 (6 bases each). The CDR3 runs 13 residues. CDR1 is SGHVS, CDR2 FNYEAQ, per germline. V lost 5 bases, J lost 7 bases, and 15 bases lay in between. CDR3 DNA sequence: TGTGCCAGCAGCACTAGGGGGGCTGGTGAGCAGTACTTC. Encoded protein: CASSTRGAGEQYF.

The V gene is TRBV7-6, the J gene TRBJ2-4; no reliable D call. Germline loops: CDR1 SGHVS, CDR2 FNYEAQ. The CDR3 extends over 16 amino acids. The V end lost 0 bases, the J end lost 15 bases, and 24 bases lay between the germline ends. CDR3 sequence reads: CASSLASWERPYERYF. CDR3 nucleotide sequence: TGTGCCAGCAGCTTAGCTTCATGGGAAAGACCCTACGAGCGGTACTTC.

Worth noting for this clonotype: A much larger clonotype is one base distant, so this may be a read error. V usage is TRBV10-3 and J usage is TRBJ2-3; no clear D gene. The germline CDR1 and CDR2 sequences are ENHRY and SYGVKD. CDR3 length: 14 amino acids. This CDR3 reads CATSGPRDTDTQYF. The CDR3 DNA reads as TGTGCCACCAGTGGGCCCCGCGACACAGATACGCAGTATTTT.

This clonotype has only a few counts. V gene TRBV5-1 combines with J gene TRBJ1-1, with a weak D call TRBD1 (6 bases). Germline V gene data show CDR1 as SGHRS and CDR2 as YFSETQ. The germline V and J ends were trimmed by 7 bases and 2 bases, with 18 bases remaining between them. This CDR3 is 15 amino acids long. The chain's CDR3 is CASRYDRRSNTEAFF. The CDR3 region has the DNA TGCGCCAGCCGGTATGACAGGCGCTCTAACACTGAAGCTTTCTTT.

In its sample, this clonotype was seen a few times. V usage is TRBV11-2 and J usage is TRBJ2-6; D may be TRBD1 or TRBD2 (6 bases each). CDR3 length: 19 amino acids. Germline assignment: CDR1 SGHAT and CDR2 FQNNGV. The germline V and J ends were trimmed by 0 bases and 4 bases, with 19 bases remaining between them. CDR3 residues: CASSLDRVGGAAGANVLTF. Here the CDR3 DNA reads TGTGCCAGCAGCTTAGATCGCGTGGGGGGCGCGGCAGGGGCCAACGTCCTGACTTTC.

This clonotype was counted between two and nine times. The rearrangement uses TRBV15 and TRBJ2-2; no firm D call. Germline lookup yields CDR1 LNHNV and CDR2 YYDKDF (reference sequence). V gave up 2 bases and J gave up 5 bases, with 12 bases separating them. This CDR3 has 15 amino acids. CDR3 coding DNA: TGTGCCACCAGCAGACCGGGTCTGGGGACCGGGGAGCTGTTTTTT. Translated: CATSRPGLGTGELFF.

Only a few counts were recorded for this clonotype. This chain connects TRBV4-1 to TRBJ2-3; 11 bases agree with TRBD2. Germline V gives CDR1 MGHRA, CDR2 YSYEKL. The V and J ends lost 1 base and 3 bases, in that order; junction bases with no gene match: 3. The length of the CDR3 is 16 residues. The DNA for the CDR3 is TGCGCCAGCAGCCAAGGATCTAGCGGGGGGACAGATACGCAGTATTTT. Its translation: CASSQGSSGGTDTQYF.

This clonotype was counted at least ten times. J is TRBJ2-6 and V is TRBV7-9; D not certain. V was clipped by 6 bases and J by 3 bases, with 12 bases between them. The CDR3 has 15 residues. Germline V gene data show CDR1 as SEHNR and CDR2 as FQNEAQ (reference sequence). CDR3 loop: CASSLSSYGANVLTF. The CDR3, as DNA: TGTGCCAGCAGTCTCTCGTCTTATGGGGCCAACGTCCTGACTTTC.

This clonotype occurred a few times. The CDR3 coding sequence is TGTGCCAGCAGCCCGTTGAGCAGGGGAGCCTTCTCCTATAATTCACCCCTCCACTTT. It specifies CASSPLSRGAFSYNSPLHF. The chain recombines TRBV7-6 with TRBJ1-6; possibly TRBD1 for D (6 bases). The V gene's germline CDR1 is SGHVS and CDR2 FNYEAQ. The CDR3 has 19 amino acids. V shed 5 bases and J shed 0 bases, with 20 bases lying between them.

The DNA for the CDR3 is TGTGCCAGCAGCTCCCCCAGGACTAGCGGGAGGGATACGCAGTATTTT. Translating gives CASSSPRTSGRDTQYF. The chain uses TRBV7-2 and TRBJ2-3, with 14 bases fitting TRBD2. The germline gives CDR1 SGHTA, CDR2 FQGNSA. The CDR3 covers 16 residues. The V segment lost 4 bases and the J segment 6 bases; nucleotides outside the gene matches: 6. The full variable domain, its missing parts supplied by reference TRBV7-2 and TRBJ2-3, is GAGVSQSPSNKVTEKGKDVELRCDPISGHTALYWYRQSLGQGLEFLIYFQGNSAPDKSGLPSDRFSAERTGGSVSTLTIQRTQQEDSAVYLCASSSPRTSGRDTQYFGPGTRLTVL.

There are many counts of this clonotype. The chain has TRBV6-5 and TRBJ2-3; TRBD2 aligns across 8 bases. This CDR3 has 14 residues. The germline V gene has CDR1 MNHEY and CDR2 SVGAGI. J lost 10 bases, V lost 5 bases, and 11 bases had no gene match. The CDR3 nucleotides read TGTGCCAGCAGTCCGGGACTAGTAGTTGATTCGCAGTATTTT. Amino acids: CASSPGLVVDSQYF.

The gene calls are TRBV4-2 and TRBJ2-2; TRBD2 matches at 13 bases. V gave up 3 bases and J gave up 4 bases; unmatched junction bases: 14. The length of the CDR3 is 20 residues. Germline V gives CDR1 LGHNA, CDR2 YNFKEQ. The CDR3 DNA reads as TGTGCCAGCAGCCAGGGGACTAGCGGGGTCCTAAGGGGTACCACCGGGGAGCTGTTTTTT. It yields the protein CASSQGTSGVLRGTTGELFF.

The DNA of the CDR3 is TGTGCCAGCAGCTCCCCGGCAACTAATGAAAAACTGTTTTTT. Its translation is CASSSPATNEKLFF. The chain joins TRBV7-9 to TRBJ1-4; no clear D. Deletions cut 4 bases from V and 0 bases from J, with 6 bases between. This CDR3 has 14 amino acids. Per germline, CDR1 SEHNR and CDR2 FQNEAQ (reference sequence).

The chain employs TRBV7-2 and TRBJ2-1; tentatively, D is TRBD2 (6 bases). CDR1 is SGHTA and CDR2 is FQGNSA in the germline V gene. Trimming took off 4 bases at V and 0 bases at J, with 13 bases between the two ends. CDR3 length: 16 amino acids. The CDR3 spells CASSSRGTTSYNEQFF. The CDR3 DNA reads TGTGCCAGCAGCTCCCGCGGGACCACCTCCTACAATGAGCAGTTCTTC.

As for this clonotype: An end of the junction does not agree with germline; a read error may underlie this. The V gene is TRBV5-1, the J gene TRBJ1-2; TRBD1 might be the D (5 bases). Per the germline V gene, CDR1 is SGHRS and CDR2 is YFSETQ. The CDR3 contains 13 residues. In DNA, the CDR3 is TGCGCCAGCAGCCCTGACAGCTACTATGTCTACACCTTC. Its protein product is CASSPDSYYVYTF.

This clonotype was seen ten or more times. Here the CDR3 reads CASTLAGWIAEQFF. In DNA, the CDR3 is TGTGCCAGCACCTTAGCCGGGTGGATCGCTGAGCAGTTCTTC. This rearrangement joins TRBV12-3 or TRBV12-4 to TRBJ2-1; D unresolved. Between the trimmed V and J ends, which lost 7 bases and 9 bases, there was a span of 19 bases. The CDR3 sequence is 14 residues long.

Concerning this clonotype: Germline and junction disagree at one end, which may indicate a read error. This chain links TRBV6-6 with TRBJ2-3, with 11 bases that match TRBD2. Germline assignment: CDR1 MNHNY and CDR2 SVGAGI (reference sequence). The CDR3 extends over 16 amino acids. The CDR3 region has the DNA TGTGCCAGCAGTTCTAGCGGGAGGCCTCCCACAGATACGCGGTATTTT. Its translation: CASSSSGRPPTDTRYF.